Listed below are T cell receptor beta chains from one sample, sequenced in a study of blood T cell repertoires in COVID-19. Produced via immunoSEQ multiplex PCR; TCRdb's table is partial and in-frame only. The sample records roughly 130,000 clones, around 87% being singletons. What was sequenced was peripheral blood. These receptors all stem from a woman in her fifties or sixties with acute or convalescent COVID-19. Each CDR3 is given with its conserved first and last residue. Fields, in order: V gene, D gene, clone size, J gene, CDR3 protein, CDR3 DNA. A D gene is named only where the DNA matches it firmly. Clone sizes are given selectively: once, few, many, or a class where the clone is expanded.

TRBV5-1,NA,NA,TRBJ1-1,CASSLGQVNTEAFF,TGCGCCAGCAGCTTGGGACAGGTGAACACTGAAGCTTTCTTT
TRBV10-3,TRBD1,NA,TRBJ1-1,CAIRNGGTGNTEAFF,TGTGCCATCAGAAATGGTGGGACAGGGAACACTGAAGCTTTCTTT
TRBV19,NA,NA,TRBJ2-7,CASSFSRGDYEQYF,TGTGCCAGTAGTTTCTCCAGGGGAGACTACGAGCAGTACTTC
TRBV2,TRBD1,NA,TRBJ1-3,CASSRDRLSGDTIYF,TGTGCCAGCAGCCGGGACAGGCTCTCTGGAGACACCATATATTTT
TRBV12-3/TRBV12-4,NA,NA,TRBJ1-6,CASSLVVNSPLHF,TGTGCCAGCAGTTTAGTAGTAAATTCACCCCTCCACTTT
TRBV28,NA,few,TRBJ2-7,CASSKPSLANEQYF,TGTGCCAGCAGCAAACCCTCCCTAGCCAACGAGCAGTACTTC
TRBV10-1,NA,NA,TRBJ1-2,CASSAGGSTNGYTF,TGCGCCAGCAGCGCCGGTGGTTCGACTAATGGCTACACCTTC
TRBV19,TRBD1,NA,TRBJ2-5,CASSIRGQGFPQYF,TGTGCCAGTAGTATACGGGGACAGGGGTTTCCCCAGTACTTC
TRBV29-1,TRBD1,NA,TRBJ1-1,CSVRTGQQNTEAFF,TGCAGCGTTAGGACGGGACAGCAGAACACTGAAGCTTTCTTT
TRBV7-2,NA,NA,TRBJ2-7,CASSLPGAVGEQYF,TGTGCCAGCAGCTTACCGGGAGCTGTTGGCGAGCAGTACTTC
TRBV15,TRBD1,NA,TRBJ2-1,CATSRDMDREAYNEQFF,TGTGCCACCAGCAGAGATATGGACAGGGAGGCCTACAATGAGCAGTTCTTC
TRBV2,TRBD1,NA,TRBJ1-6,CASRWQGENNSPLHF,TGTGCCAGCAGGTGGCAGGGGGAAAATAATTCACCCCTCCACTTT
TRBV6-5,NA,NA,TRBJ1-5,CASSYSSLSNQPQHF,TGTGCCAGCAGTTACTCGAGCCTTTCAAATCAGCCCCAGCATTTT
TRBV2,NA,NA,TRBJ2-6,CASSERPRAGANVLTF,TGTGCCAGCAGTGAAAGGCCGAGGGCTGGGGCCAACGTCCTGACTTTC
TRBV5-1,TRBD1,NA,TRBJ1-2,CASSLEGQGSYGYTF,TGCGCCAGCAGCTTGGAGGGACAGGGAAGCTATGGCTACACCTTC
TRBV19,TRBD2,NA,TRBJ2-5,CASSPSGSGMGYQYF,TGTGCCAGTAGTCCTAGCGGGTCCGGGATGGGTTACCAGTACTTC
TRBV7-9,TRBD2,few,TRBJ2-1,CASSTILARNNEQFF,TGTGCCAGCAGTACCATACTAGCGAGAAACAATGAGCAGTTCTTC
TRBV4-1,NA,NA,TRBJ1-2,CASSQDGGRGDYGYTF,TGCGCCAGCAGCCAAGATGGGGGGAGGGGAGACTATGGCTACACCTTC
TRBV18,NA,NA,TRBJ1-1,CASSGQLNTEAFF,TGTGCCAGCTCAGGACAGCTGAACACTGAAGCTTTCTTT
TRBV28,TRBD1,NA,TRBJ1-3,CASIGTGRNTIYF,TGTGCCAGCATCGGGACAGGCCGAAACACCATATATTTT
TRBV7-9,TRBD1,once,TRBJ1-2,CASSSGQGLYYGYTF,TGTGCCAGCAGCTCTGGACAGGGATTGTACTATGGCTACACCTTC
TRBV5-1,NA,few,TRBJ2-5,CASSFGLKLQETQYF,TGCGCCAGCAGCTTTGGTCTTAAACTCCAAGAGACCCAGTACTTC
TRBV6-5,NA,NA,TRBJ1-2,CASSYQRQTLPYGYTF,TGTGCCAGCAGTTACCAACGACAGACGCTCCCCTATGGCTACACCTTC
TRBV3-1/TRBV3-2,NA,NA,TRBJ2-4,CASSQDRNIQYF,TGTGCCAGCAGCCAAGACAGGAACATTCAGTACTTC
TRBV30,TRBD2,NA,TRBJ2-3,CAWRGSSGMRSLNTQYF,TGTGCCTGGAGGGGGTCTAGCGGGATGAGGTCCCTCAATACGCAGTATTTT
TRBV28,TRBD1,once,TRBJ1-2,CASSLGGTGGRYTF,TGTGCCAGCAGTTTGGGTGGGACAGGGGGCCGCTACACCTTC
TRBV9,TRBD1,NA,TRBJ2-1,CASSVARTGGSYNEQFF,TGTGCCAGCAGCGTAGCGAGGACAGGGGGCTCCTACAATGAGCAGTTCTTC
TRBV28,NA,NA,TRBJ2-7,CASGAREQYF,TGTGCCAGCGGGGCACGGGAGCAGTACTTC
TRBV6-5,NA,NA,TRBJ1-6,CASSYSNAGAYSPLHF,TGTGCCAGCAGTTACTCGAATGCGGGCGCATATTCACCCCTCCACTTT
TRBV4-2,TRBD2,NA,TRBJ2-2,CASSQDETSGRVGELFF,TGTGCCAGCAGCCAAGATGAGACTAGCGGGAGGGTCGGGGAGCTGTTTTTT
TRBV12-3/TRBV12-4,NA,NA,TRBJ1-5,CASMGGGSQPQHF,TGTGCCAGCATGGGGGGAGGTAGTCAGCCCCAGCATTTT
TRBV6-6,TRBD1,NA,TRBJ2-1,CASSQFKSGTGMHEQFF,TGTGCCAGCAGTCAATTCAAGTCCGGGACAGGGATGCATGAGCAGTTCTTC
TRBV5-1,TRBD2,NA,TRBJ2-3,CASSLLATSGRASDTQYF,TGCGCCAGCAGCCTCTTGGCGACTAGCGGGAGGGCCTCAGATACGCAGTATTTT
TRBV7-9,TRBD1,NA,TRBJ1-5,CASSRQGFQPQHF,TGTGCCAGCAGCAGACAGGGGTTTCAGCCCCAGCATTTT
TRBV7-2,TRBD1,NA,TRBJ2-3,CASSSGTGVLVDTDTQYF,TGTGCCAGCAGCTCCGGGACAGGGGTTCTTGTGGACACAGATACGCAGTATTTT
TRBV9,NA,NA,TRBJ1-2,CASSVDGYGQYGYTF,TGTGCCAGCAGCGTAGATGGGTATGGGCAATATGGCTACACCTTC
TRBV28,TRBD1,NA,TRBJ2-4,CVSSFIPGQGAKNIQYF,TGTGTCAGCAGTTTCATTCCGGGACAGGGGGCCAAAAACATTCAGTACTTC
TRBV20-1,TRBD1,NA,TRBJ1-4,CTDRGLEKLFF,TGCACGGACAGGGGGCTTGAAAAACTGTTTTTT
TRBV10-3,TRBD1,NA,TRBJ1-5,CAISSGTGKNQPQHF,TGTGCCATCAGTTCCGGGACAGGGAAGAATCAGCCCCAGCATTTT
TRBV6-2/TRBV6-3,NA,once,TRBJ2-3,CASSYARRTSKGADTQYF,TGTGCCAGCAGTTACGCTCGTCGGACCTCGAAGGGGGCAGATACGCAGTATTTT
TRBV6-2/TRBV6-3,NA,NA,TRBJ1-1,CASSYSGGDTEAFF,TGTGCCAGCAGTTACTCAGGAGGGGACACTGAAGCTTTCTTT
TRBV5-4,TRBD2,NA,TRBJ2-2,CASSQAGGWTGELFF,TGTGCCAGCAGCCAGGCGGGGGGGTGGACCGGGGAGCTGTTTTTT
TRBV30,TRBD2,few,TRBJ2-5,CAWRGRGSGETQYF,TGTGCCTGGAGGGGTCGCGGGAGTGGAGAGACCCAGTACTTC
TRBV19,NA,few,TRBJ2-2,CASSIVPASAGELFF,TGTGCCAGTAGTATAGTCCCCGCGTCGGCCGGGGAGCTGTTTTTT
TRBV5-4,TRBD2,NA,TRBJ2-1,CASRLAGGPGEQFF,TGTGCCAGCAGGCTAGCGGGAGGGCCGGGTGAGCAGTTCTTC
TRBV9,NA,NA,TRBJ1-6,CASSVGGGPNSPLHF,TGTGCCAGCAGCGTAGGAGGGGGTCCCAATTCACCCCTCCACTTT
TRBV5-1,TRBD2,NA,TRBJ2-3,CASSLEAAGGLGDTQYF,TGCGCCAGCAGCTTGGAAGCAGCGGGAGGCCTTGGGGATACGCAGTATTTT
TRBV19,TRBD2,NA,TRBJ2-5,CASKGSGGAETQYF,TGTGCCAGTAAGGGGTCCGGGGGGGCAGAGACCCAGTACTTC
TRBV28,TRBD2,once,TRBJ2-1,CASSLFAGGSYNEQFF,TGTGCCAGCAGTTTATTCGCGGGAGGGTCCTACAATGAGCAGTTCTTC
TRBV28,NA,NA,TRBJ1-2,CASSPRSYRVYGYTF,TGTGCCAGCAGTCCGAGGTCCTACAGGGTTTATGGCTACACCTTC
TRBV27,NA,NA,TRBJ1-6,CASSGALGTLHF,TGTGCCAGCAGTGGGGCCCTTGGAACCCTCCACTTT
TRBV30,TRBD1,NA,TRBJ1-5,CAPFGTGGSLPQHF,TGTGCCCCATTTGGAACAGGGGGCTCTCTGCCCCAGCATTTT
TRBV11-2,NA,NA,TRBJ2-2,CASSLEPIGTGELFF,TGTGCCAGCAGCTTAGAGCCTATCGGTACCGGGGAGCTGTTTTTT
TRBV5-1,TRBD1,NA,TRBJ2-2,CASSLARFGRGSTGELFF,TGCGCCAGCAGCTTGGCCCGATTCGGCAGGGGGAGTACCGGGGAGCTGTTTTTT
TRBV19,TRBD1,NA,TRBJ1-2,CASQDRTGYTGYTF,TGTGCCAGCCAGGACCGGACAGGGTATACGGGCTACACCTTC
TRBV11-2,TRBD2,NA,TRBJ2-5,CASSSTSGTQETQYF,TGTGCCAGCAGCTCGACTAGCGGTACACAAGAGACCCAGTACTTC
TRBV2,TRBD1,NA,TRBJ1-4,CASKDRLNEKLFF,TGTGCCAGCAAGGACAGGTTAAATGAAAAACTGTTTTTT